This T cell receptor beta chain was retrieved from a study of T cells in Graves' hyperthyroidism and ophthalmopathy. This clonotype was seen ten or more times. The CDR3 totals 14 residues. V gave up 5 bases and J gave up 2 bases, with 9 bases separating them. Per the germline V gene, CDR1 is MDHEN and CDR2 is SYDVKM. Amplification yielded TCR beta CDR3 regions, with RNA transcripts as the source. TCR CDR3 underwent first-round RT-PCR with the HTBI primer set. TCRdb passed the multiplex PCR reads through MiXCR, listing each CDR3 protein once. Of almost 350,000 distinct CDR3 sequences listed, approximately 18% are singletons.

This receptor was taken from a woman aged 40 to 49 with Graves' ophthalmopathy. Sequencing was done on a sample of blood. V gene TRBV28 combines with J gene TRBJ2-2; D is unclear. CDR3 DNA sequence: TGTGCCAGCAGTGGTAGCCTTAACACCGGGGAGCTGTTTTTT. Translating it yields CASSGSLNTGELFF.